This TCR beta chain was recovered during a study of blood T cells in healthy people across ages. Study conclusions and caveats: A roughly linear age-dependent decrease characterized TCR beta diversity per million T cells.

Together with a sample-barcoded 5' primer, a J-beta primer mix was included in a second PCR lasting roughly 6 to 12 cycles. TCRdb ran MiXCR on the 5' RACE reads and lists one entry per CDR3 protein. In the table there are roughly 730,000 distinct CDR3 sequences, around three fifths of which are singletons. This CDR3 is built from 12 residues. From germline, CDR1 is SQVTM and CDR2 ANQGSEA. The germline V and J ends were trimmed by 7 bases and 1 base, with 10 bases remaining between them. Per sample, extraction of total RNA gave at least 6 micrograms in every case. The sample holds many counts of this clonotype. No antigen is known for it.

This chain links TRBV29-1 with TRBJ1-1, with unresolved D. The sequence derives from a man aged 40-55 years in good health. Sequencing was done on a sample of blood. CDR3 loop: CSARTGNTEAFF. For the CDR3, the DNA is TGCAGCGCCCGGACGGGGAACACTGAAGCTTTCTTT.